These 30 T cell receptor beta chains came from one sample sequenced in a study of T cell repertoires in cytomegalovirus infection. TCRdb processed the reads anew with MiXCR; each CDR3 protein has one entry. The sample has hundreds of thousands of distinct CDR3 sequences, 40% to 50% seen once. These receptors lack a known antigen. The material was cultured PBMCs, obtained from culture after CMV antigen stimulation. Receptors were obtained from a human donor in good health (CMV status not recorded). Some clones in this sample may be carry-over from other donors' samples.

This clonotype came up a few times. The chain has TRBV11-2 and TRBJ2-1; D may match TRBD1 or TRBD2 (7 bases each). The germline gives CDR1 SGHAT, CDR2 FQNNGV. V lost 5 bases and J 4 bases, leaving 15 bases between the germline ends. The CDR3 runs to 15 residues. The CDR3 region has the DNA TGTGCCAGCAGCGGGCCAGGGGGACTATACAATGAGCAGTTCTTC. It encodes CASSGPGGLYNEQFF. The full variable domain, with the rest looked up from reference TRBV11-2 and TRBJ2-1, is EAGVAQSPRYKIIEKRQSVAFWCNPISGHATLYWYQQILGQGPKLLIQFQNNGVVDDSQLPKDRFSAERLKGVDSTLKIQPAKLEDSAVYLCASSGPGGLYNEQFFGPGTRLTVL.

This clonotype was seen a handful of times. CDR3 sequence: CASSFLTGVAEQETQYF. The CDR3 DNA reads TGTGCCAGCAGCTTTTTAACGGGCGTGGCAGAACAAGAGACCCAGTACTTC. V is TRBV7-6 and J is TRBJ2-5; no clear D gene. Deletions cut 3 bases from V and 2 bases from J, with 19 bases between. The germline V gene encodes CDR1 SGHVS and CDR2 FNYEAQ. The CDR3 length is 17 residues. Looking up the rest from reference TRBV7-6 and TRBJ2-5 gives the full variable domain: GAGVSQSPRYKVTKRGQDVALRCDPISGHVSLYWYRQALGQGPEFLTYFNYEAQQDKSGLPNDRFSAERPEGSISTLTIQRTEQRDSAMYRCASSFLTGVAEQETQYFGPGTRLLVL.

This chain uses TRBV6-5 with TRBJ2-2; the D is unclear. CDR3 length: 14 amino acids. Trimming shortened V by 2 bases and J by 6 bases, and 10 bases separated the two germline ends. The V gene's germline CDR1 is MNHEY and CDR2 SVGAGI. DNA for the CDR3: TGTGCCAGCAGTTACCCTTCCGGGCCCGGGGAGCTGTTTTTT. Its protein product is CASSYPSGPGELFF.

This clonotype was seen many times. This chain joins TRBV7-2 and TRBJ1-1; the D is unclear. Trimming took off 6 bases at V and 1 base at J, with 15 bases between the two ends. Per germline, CDR1 SGHTA and CDR2 FQGNSA. CDR3 length equals 15 residues. CDR3 DNA: TGTGCCAGCAGGGACCAACCTATACAGAACACTGAAGCTTTCTTT. Its protein product is CASRDQPIQNTEAFF. Full variable domain (missing parts from reference TRBV7-2 and TRBJ1-1): GAGVSQSPSNKVTEKGKDVELRCDPISGHTALYWYRQSLGQGLEFLIYFQGNSAPDKSGLPSDRFSAERTGGSVSTLTIQRTQQEDSAVYLCASRDQPIQNTEAFFGQGTRLTVV.

The chain links TRBV15 to TRBJ2-7, with D possibly being TRBD1 or TRBD2 (5 bases each). Between the trimmed V and J ends, which lost 0 bases and 4 bases, there was a span of 7 bases. Per germline, CDR1 LNHNV and CDR2 YYDKDF (reference sequence). The CDR3 totals 13 residues. The CDR3 sequence is CATSRDGGYEQYF. The CDR3 nucleotides read TGTGCCACCAGCAGAGATGGGGGTTACGAGCAGTACTTC.

The rearrangement links TRBV7-6 to TRBJ1-3; D gene ambiguous. Germline CDR1 is SGHVS and CDR2 is FNYEAQ. Trimming pared 6 bases from V and 0 bases from J, leaving 12 bases between. The CDR3 runs 15 residues. This CDR3 reads CASSSDTYSGNTIYF. The CDR3 region has the DNA TGTGCCAGCAGTTCCGACACTTACTCTGGAAACACCATATATTTT.

V and J are TRBV7-9 and TRBJ1-4, with 7 bases fitting TRBD1. CDR1 and CDR2 from the germline V gene are SEHNR and FQNEAQ (reference sequence). The CDR3 has 15 amino acids. Losses at the gene ends were 1 base for V and 6 bases for J; bases not matched to a gene: 5. The CDR3 sequence: CASSLGWDSHEKLFF. CDR3 DNA: TGTGCCAGCAGCTTAGGATGGGACAGCCATGAAAAACTGTTTTTT. Filled out from reference TRBV7-9 and TRBJ1-4, the complete variable domain reads DTGVSQNPRHKITKRGQNVTFRCDPISEHNRLYWYRQTLGQGPEFLTYFQNEAQLEKSRLLSDRFSAERPKGSFSTLEIQRTEQGDSAMYLCASSLGWDSHEKLFFGSGTQLSVL.

The genes are TRBV7-2 and TRBJ1-5; D might be TRBD1 (6 bases). This CDR3 is 15 amino acids long. The V and J ends lost 3 bases and 0 bases respectively, with 9 bases between them. The V gene's germline CDR1 is SGHTA and CDR2 FQGNSA. The CDR3 DNA sequence: TGTGCCAGCAGCTTCGGGACACCTAGCAATCAGCCCCAGCATTTT. The encoded protein is CASSFGTPSNQPQHF.

This chain's CDR3 is CASSGNSGRGTDTQYF. The CDR3 nucleotides are TGTGCCAGCAGCGGAAATAGCGGGAGGGGCACAGATACGCAGTATTTT. This chain links TRBV9 with TRBJ2-3; 11 bases are a match to TRBD2. V trimming: 3 bases; J trimming: 1 base; junction bases outside the gene matches: 4. The CDR3 runs 16 residues. Per the germline V gene, CDR1 is SGDLS and CDR2 is YYNGEE.

The chain has TRBV4-1 and TRBJ2-2; D tentatively reads TRBD1 or TRBD2 (5 bases each). V was shortened by 6 bases and J by 3 bases, with 11 bases between the two germline ends. CDR1 and CDR2 (germline): MGHRA, YSYEKL. The CDR3 consists of 14 residues. The CDR3 protein is CASREGTDTGELFF. The CDR3, as DNA: TGCGCCAGCAGGGAAGGGACGGACACCGGGGAGCTGTTTTTT.

The rearrangement uses TRBV12-3 or TRBV12-4 and TRBJ2-3; D is unclear. V lost 5 bases and J lost 3, with 9 bases in between. The CDR3 has 13 residues. The CDR3, as DNA: TGTGCCAGCAGTCCCGAGAGTACAGATACGCAGTATTTT. Translated: CASSPESTDTQYF.

This clonotype turned up a few times. The chain couples TRBV7-2 to TRBJ2-6; D is undetermined. V lost 8 bases to trimming and J lost 0 bases, with 8 bases between them. The CDR3 totals 14 residues. CDR1 is SGHTA, CDR2 FQGNSA, per germline. In DNA, the CDR3 is TGTGCCAGCGCATTTAGCTCTGGGGCCAACGTCCTGACTTTC. Its protein product is CASAFSSGANVLTF.

The chain recombines TRBV19 with TRBJ1-5; D call uncertain. The V gene lost 3 bases and the J gene lost 1 base, with 7 bases spanning the gap. The CDR3 spans 14 residues. Germline CDR1 is LNHDA and CDR2 is SQIVND (reference sequence). CDR3 nucleotide sequence: TGTGCCAGTAGTATTTGGCAGAGCAATCAGCCCCAGCATTTT. This encodes CASSIWQSNQPQHF.

The chain employs TRBV19 and TRBJ1-3; 8 bases match TRBD1. The CDR3 spans 15 residues. J gave up 8 bases and V 6 bases, and 12 bases lay outside the gene matches. The germline V gene has CDR1 LNHDA and CDR2 SQIVND (reference sequence). CDR3 sequence reads: CASSSGQGGLYTIYF. CDR3 coding DNA: TGTGCCAGTAGCTCCGGACAGGGAGGTCTGTACACCATATATTTT.

This clonotype occurred a few times. The rearrangement joins TRBV27 to TRBJ1-5, with unresolved D. V was clipped by 8 bases and J by 0 bases, with 11 bases between them. Germline CDR1 reads MNHEY; CDR2 reads SMNVEV (reference sequence). The CDR3 has 14 amino acids. The CDR3 is CASDRGYSNQPQHF. The CDR3 DNA reads TGTGCCAGCGACCGCGGTTATAGCAATCAGCCCCAGCATTTT.

V gene TRBV2 combines with J gene TRBJ2-1; 8 nucleotides match TRBD2. Germline trimming cut 5 bases from V and 0 bases from J; bases unmatched to any gene: 9. Germline V gene sequence: CDR1 SNHLY, CDR2 FYNNEI. The length of the CDR3 is 17 residues. The CDR3 spells CASSSNIAGSSYNEQFF. The CDR3 DNA sequence: TGTGCCAGCAGTTCAAATATAGCGGGGAGCTCCTACAATGAGCAGTTCTTC.

The chain is built from TRBV2 and TRBJ2-2; no clear D gene. Trimming stripped 0 bases from V and 6 bases from J, with 8 bases between. The CDR3 totals 14 residues. The germline V gene has CDR1 SNHLY and CDR2 FYNNEI. The CDR3 loop is CASSEASRAGELFF. The CDR3 DNA is TGTGCCAGCAGTGAAGCGTCCCGGGCCGGGGAGCTGTTTTTT.

This chain connects TRBV6-1 to TRBJ1-2; a possible D gene is TRBD1 (6 bases). The CDR3 totals 13 residues. V shed 5 bases and J shed 8 bases, with 15 bases lying between them. The germline CDR1 and CDR2 sequences are MNHNS and SASEGT. The CDR3 nucleotides read TGTGCCAGCAGTACACAGGGCCCGTCGGGCTACACCTTC. This translates into CASSTQGPSGYTF.

V is TRBV18 and J is TRBJ1-1; D possibly corresponds to TRBD1 (6 bases). V was pared by 1 base and J by 4 bases, with 10 bases between. The CDR3 covers 14 residues. CDR1 KGHSH and CDR2 LQKENI come from the germline V gene. The CDR3 reads CASSPQGDGTEAFF. DNA of the CDR3: TGTGCCAGCTCACCACAGGGGGACGGCACTGAAGCTTTCTTT. Full variable domain (missing parts from reference TRBV18 and TRBJ1-1): NAGVMQNPRHLVRRRGQEARLRCSPMKGHSHVYWYRQLPEEGLKFMVYLQKENIIDESGMPKERFSAEFPKEGPSILRIQQVVRGDSAAYFCASSPQGDGTEAFFGQGTRLTVV.

This clonotype came up a few times. This chain links TRBV7-2 with TRBJ2-7; 10 bases map to TRBD2. With V trimmed by 8 bases and J by 2 bases, 9 bases remained unmatched. This CDR3 has 15 amino acids. Germline assignment: CDR1 SGHTA and CDR2 FQGNSA. The CDR3 DNA reads as TGTGCCAGCTCCTTAGGACTAGCGGCTCCCTACGAGCAGTACTTC. Translated, it gives CASSLGLAAPYEQYF.

The V and J genes are TRBV10-2 and TRBJ2-3; 9 nucleotides match TRBD2. The junction had 7 bases not matched to a gene; V was cut back by 6 bases and J by 0 bases. The CDR3 runs 16 residues. Germline V gives CDR1 WSHSY, CDR2 SAAADI. Written as DNA, the CDR3 is TGCGCCAGCAGGGCCGGGACTAGCAGGAGCACAGATACGCAGTATTTT. This translates into CASRAGTSRSTDTQYF.

In this sample, this clonotype turned up a few times. This sequence joins TRBV6-5 and TRBJ1-2; a weak D match, TRBD1 (6 bases). The CDR3 consists of 13 residues. Germline V gene sequence: CDR1 MNHEY, CDR2 SVGAGI. The germline V and J ends were trimmed by 5 bases and 5 bases, with 12 bases remaining between them. The DNA of the CDR3 is TGTGCCAGCAGTCGGACAGAGCGGTATGGCTACACCTTC. Translation gives CASSRTERYGYTF.

This clonotype showed up just once. The V and J genes are TRBV5-1 and TRBJ1-2; D call uncertain. The V end lost 2 bases, the J end lost 4 bases, and 9 bases lay between the germline ends. The germline CDR1 and CDR2 sequences are SGHRS and YFSETQ. The length of the CDR3 is 13 residues. DNA for the CDR3: TGCGCCAGCAGCTTCACAAGAAGCTATGGCTACACCTTC. Translated, it gives CASSFTRSYGYTF.

V and J are TRBV20-1 and TRBJ2-3; D is perhaps TRBD2 (5 bases). This CDR3 contains 15 residues. Germline V gene data show CDR1 as DFQATT and CDR2 as SNEGSKA (reference sequence). For the CDR3, the DNA is TGCAGGCCCCTCCCTCGGGATATGGGCACAGATACGCAGTATTTT. This sequence encodes CRPLPRDMGTDTQYF.

The rearrangement uses TRBV20-1 and TRBJ2-7; no definite D call. The CDR3 has 15 residues. The germline V gene encodes CDR1 DFQATT and CDR2 SNEGSKA (reference sequence). The ends were cut back, 6 bases at V and 0 bases at J, with 18 bases in the middle. In DNA form, the CDR3 reads TGCAGTGCGGCCCGCCCTGCCCTAAGCTCCTACGAGCAGTACTTC. As protein: CSAARPALSSYEQYF.

This chain's CDR3 is CASSEAGGGTEAFF. CDR3 nucleotide sequence: TGTGCCAGCAGTGAAGCCGGAGGGGGTACTGAAGCTTTCTTT. The rearrangement joins TRBV6-1 to TRBJ1-1; a weak D match, TRBD1 (6 bases). The germline V and J ends were trimmed by 0 bases and 5 bases, with 10 bases remaining between them. The germline CDR1 and CDR2 sequences are MNHNS and SASEGT. The CDR3 length is 14 residues.

V is TRBV7-9 and J is TRBJ2-1; 9 positions agree with TRBD2. The CDR3 loop spans 15 amino acids. Germline CDR1 and CDR2: SEHNR and FQNEAQ (reference sequence). The V gene end was trimmed by 5 bases and the J gene end by 9 bases; junction bases not matched to a gene: 11. CDR3 sequence: CASSKSIAGDVEQFF. CDR3 coding DNA: TGTGCCAGCAGCAAGTCGATAGCGGGAGACGTTGAGCAGTTCTTC.

Only a few counts were recorded for this clonotype. This chain joins TRBV7-8 and TRBJ1-6, with 9 bases lining up with TRBD1. J was trimmed by 7 bases and V by 1 base; bases with no gene match: 5. Per the germline V gene, CDR1 is SGHVS and CDR2 is FQNEAQ. CDR3 length: 16 amino acids. The CDR3 is CASSLGPDRGNSPLHF. The CDR3 bases are TGTGCCAGCAGCTTAGGGCCGGACAGGGGAAATTCACCCCTCCACTTT.

The chain couples TRBV4-1 to TRBJ2-7; D gene ambiguous. Germline assignment: CDR1 MGHRA and CDR2 YSYEKL. V was cut by 0 bases and J by 1 base, with 16 bases left in between. CDR3 length equals 17 residues. The CDR3 DNA follows: TGCGCCAGCAGCCAAGAGGCTGGGCTAGGGCCTTCCTACGAGCAGTACTTC. Translating gives CASSQEAGLGPSYEQYF.

V usage is TRBV27 and J usage is TRBJ2-6; D is unresolved. Looked up from germline, CDR1 is MNHEY and CDR2 is SMNVEV (reference sequence). The CDR3 spans 16 residues. Trimming shortened V by 3 bases and J by 2 bases, and 11 bases separated the two germline ends. The CDR3 DNA reads as TGTGCCAGCAGTTTCCATGGGAACCCTGGGGCCAACGTCCTGACTTTC. Protein: CASSFHGNPGANVLTF.